A selection of T cell receptor beta chains follows, all from one sample in a study of shared clonotypes between healthy human individuals. Method: immunoSEQ multiplex PCR; TCRdb's copy keeps in-frame clones and lacks some. The table shows hundreds of thousands of clones, with about 92% occurring only once. Sequenced: naive CD8+ T cells sorted from blood. These receptors originate from a man between 25 and 39 years old in good health. Both conserved end residues are part of each CDR3. A D gene is named only where the DNA matches it firmly. A clone size is listed for some rows: how often the clone was seen (once, few, many), or a class if it is expanded.

CDR3 protein	D gene	clone size	V gene	J gene
CASSSMGLAATYNEQFF	TRBD2	NA	TRBV7-8	TRBJ2-1
CASSYYSGREYNEQFF	TRBD2	NA	TRBV6-6	TRBJ2-1
CASSQEGSTHSDTQYF	NA	NA	TRBV4-2	TRBJ2-3
CASSFLEAGPKEQYF	TRBD2	once	TRBV7-9	TRBJ2-7
CASSLHGQSQETQYF	NA	NA	TRBV7-6	TRBJ2-5
CASSPSEGTDTQYF	NA	NA	TRBV9	TRBJ2-3
CASSPGVSPLGETQYF	NA	NA	TRBV5-5	TRBJ2-5
CASSRKRAGTSGRDDVCNTDTQYF	NA	NA	TRBV21-1	TRBJ2-3
CASSLSPDGTYEQYF	NA	NA	TRBV5-1	TRBJ2-7
CASRGQPRLWF	TRBD1	NA	TRBV2	TRBJ1-1
CASSHHITSGRAETQYF	TRBD2	NA	TRBV4-1	TRBJ2-5
CASSLIGGGYNEQFF	NA	NA	TRBV27	TRBJ2-1
CASSSSGRSLGGYTF	NA	NA	TRBV27	TRBJ1-2
CASSLGGVEQYF	NA	NA	TRBV7-8	TRBJ2-7
CASSSAGGGYTEAFF	TRBD1	NA	TRBV19	TRBJ1-1
CASSLASGRFLDNEQFF	TRBD2	once	TRBV27	TRBJ2-1
CASRYSQETQYF	NA	NA	TRBV27	TRBJ2-5
CASSQPRTGVSGELFF	TRBD1	NA	TRBV7-9	TRBJ2-2
CASSLTGVNTEAFF	TRBD1	NA	TRBV5-1	TRBJ1-1
CASSGEYGYTF	NA	NA	TRBV2	TRBJ1-2
CASGLTGDYGYTF	NA	NA	TRBV2	TRBJ1-2
CASSGLTPYNEQFF	NA	NA	TRBV27	TRBJ2-1
CSVVASGFYEQYF	TRBD2	NA	TRBV29-1	TRBJ2-7
CASSSRQGGYENTEAFF	TRBD1	once	TRBV5-1	TRBJ1-1
CASTDANSYEQYF	NA	NA	TRBV2	TRBJ2-7
CASSQASGFGYTF	NA	NA	TRBV4-1	TRBJ1-2
CASSRGIYEQYF	NA	NA	TRBV28	TRBJ2-7
CASSLSDGNEQFF	NA	NA	TRBV6-6	TRBJ2-1
CASSSWTGPGYTF	TRBD1	NA	TRBV7-9	TRBJ1-2
CASSEALQGIVTEAFF	TRBD1	once	TRBV2	TRBJ1-1
CASSKPGTGGASVYEQYF	TRBD1	NA	TRBV7-9	TRBJ2-7
CASSSGLLTDTQYF	NA	NA	TRBV11-2	TRBJ2-3
CASSLRGDEQFF	NA	NA	TRBV28	TRBJ2-1
CASSPPDAGANEQFF	TRBD2	NA	TRBV7-8	TRBJ2-1
CASSYSSYNEQFF	NA	NA	TRBV6-5	TRBJ2-1
CASRADGTDTQYF	NA	NA	TRBV28	TRBJ2-3
CASSALAGGSETQYF	TRBD2	NA	TRBV7-2	TRBJ2-5
CASSPAWDREGSYNEQFF	TRBD1	NA	TRBV27	TRBJ2-1